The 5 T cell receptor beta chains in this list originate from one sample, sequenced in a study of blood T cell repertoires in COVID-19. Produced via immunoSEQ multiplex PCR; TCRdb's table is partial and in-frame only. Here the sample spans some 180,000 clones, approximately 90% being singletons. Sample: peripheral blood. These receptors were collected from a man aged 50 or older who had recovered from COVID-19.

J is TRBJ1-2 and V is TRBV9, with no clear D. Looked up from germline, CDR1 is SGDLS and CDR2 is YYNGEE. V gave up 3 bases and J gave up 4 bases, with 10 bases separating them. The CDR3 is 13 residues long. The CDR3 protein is CASSADGLYGYTF. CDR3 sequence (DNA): TGTGCCAGCAGCGCGGACGGACTCTATGGCTACACCTTC.

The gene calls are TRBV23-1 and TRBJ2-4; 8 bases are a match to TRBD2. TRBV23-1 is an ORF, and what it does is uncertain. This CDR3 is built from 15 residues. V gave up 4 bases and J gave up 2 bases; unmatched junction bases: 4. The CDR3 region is CASSPRGGSKNIQYF. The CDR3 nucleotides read TGCGCCAGCAGTCCTCGGGGGGGGTCCAAAAACATTCAGTACTTC.

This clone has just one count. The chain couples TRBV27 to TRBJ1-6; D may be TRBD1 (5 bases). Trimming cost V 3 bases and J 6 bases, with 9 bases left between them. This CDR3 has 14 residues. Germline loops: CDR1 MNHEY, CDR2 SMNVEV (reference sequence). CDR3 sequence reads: CASSLRRGNSPLHF. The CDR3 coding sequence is TGTGCCAGCAGTTTGAGGAGGGGTAATTCACCCCTCCACTTT.

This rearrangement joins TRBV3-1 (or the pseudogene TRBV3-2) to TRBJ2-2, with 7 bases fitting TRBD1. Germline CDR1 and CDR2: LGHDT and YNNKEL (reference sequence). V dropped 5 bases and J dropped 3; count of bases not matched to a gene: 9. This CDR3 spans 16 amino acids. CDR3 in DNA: TGTGCCAGCAGCTTAAGCCGGGACAGCTACACCGGGGAGCTGTTTTTT. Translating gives CASSLSRDSYTGELFF.

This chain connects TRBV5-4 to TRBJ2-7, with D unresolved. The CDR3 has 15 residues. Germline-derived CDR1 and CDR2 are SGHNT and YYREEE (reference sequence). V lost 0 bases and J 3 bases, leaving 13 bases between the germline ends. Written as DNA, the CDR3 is TGTGCCAGCAGCTTGGCTACGGGTGTAGGCTACGAGCAGTACTTC. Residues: CASSLATGVGYEQYF.